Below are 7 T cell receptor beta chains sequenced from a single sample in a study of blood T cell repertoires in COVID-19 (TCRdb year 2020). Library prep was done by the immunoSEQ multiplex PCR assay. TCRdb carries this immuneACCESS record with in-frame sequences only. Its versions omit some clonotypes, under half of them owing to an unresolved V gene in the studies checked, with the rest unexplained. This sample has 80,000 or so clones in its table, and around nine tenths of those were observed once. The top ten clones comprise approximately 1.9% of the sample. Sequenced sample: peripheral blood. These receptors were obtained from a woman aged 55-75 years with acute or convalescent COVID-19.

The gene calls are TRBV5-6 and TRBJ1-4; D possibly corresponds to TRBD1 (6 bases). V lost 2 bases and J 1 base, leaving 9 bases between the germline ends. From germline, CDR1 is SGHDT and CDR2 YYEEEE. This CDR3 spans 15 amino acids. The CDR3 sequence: CASSLVGQTNEKLFF. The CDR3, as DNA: TGTGCCAGCAGCTTAGTGGGACAAACTAATGAAAAACTGTTTTTT.

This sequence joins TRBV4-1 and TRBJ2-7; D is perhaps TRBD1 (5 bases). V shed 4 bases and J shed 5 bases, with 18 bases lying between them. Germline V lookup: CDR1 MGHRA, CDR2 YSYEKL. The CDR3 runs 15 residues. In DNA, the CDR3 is TGCGCCAGCAGCCCACTTAGGTGGGGCGGCAACGAGCAGTACTTC. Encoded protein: CASSPLRWGGNEQYF.

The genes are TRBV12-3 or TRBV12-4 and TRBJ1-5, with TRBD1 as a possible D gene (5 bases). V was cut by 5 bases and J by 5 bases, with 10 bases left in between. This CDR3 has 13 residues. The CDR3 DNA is TGTGCCAGCAGTCTCAGGGAGGATCAGCCCCAGCATTTT. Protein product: CASSLREDQPQHF.

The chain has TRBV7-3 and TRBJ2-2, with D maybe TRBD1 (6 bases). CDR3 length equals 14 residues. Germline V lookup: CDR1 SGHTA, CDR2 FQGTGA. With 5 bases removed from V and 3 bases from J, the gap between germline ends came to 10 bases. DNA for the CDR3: TGTGCCAGCAGCCCGGGACACGACACCGGGGAGCTGTTTTTT. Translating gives CASSPGHDTGELFF.

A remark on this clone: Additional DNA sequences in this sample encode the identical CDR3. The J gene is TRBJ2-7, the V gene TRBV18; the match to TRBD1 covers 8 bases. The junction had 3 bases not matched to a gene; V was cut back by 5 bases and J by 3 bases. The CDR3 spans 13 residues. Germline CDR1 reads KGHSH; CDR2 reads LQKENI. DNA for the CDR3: TGTGCCAGCTCATCGGGACAGGACTACGAGCAGTACTTC. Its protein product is CASSSGQDYEQYF.

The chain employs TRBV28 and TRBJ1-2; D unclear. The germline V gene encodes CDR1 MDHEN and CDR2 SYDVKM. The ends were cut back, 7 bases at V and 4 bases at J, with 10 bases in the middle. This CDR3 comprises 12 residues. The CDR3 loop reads CASKQVLYGYTF. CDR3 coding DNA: TGTGCCAGCAAGCAGGTCCTCTATGGCTACACCTTC.

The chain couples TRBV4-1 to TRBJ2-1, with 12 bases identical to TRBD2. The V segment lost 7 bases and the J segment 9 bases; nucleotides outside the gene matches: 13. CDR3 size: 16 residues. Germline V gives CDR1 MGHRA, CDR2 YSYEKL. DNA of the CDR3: TGCGCCAGCATCCCACTCAAGACTAGCGGGAGAGTTGAGCAGTTCTTC. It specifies CASIPLKTSGRVEQFF.